Presented here are 24 T cell receptor beta chains from one specimen sequenced in a study of identical twins. TCRdb re-analysed the 5' RACE reads in MiXCR, keeping a single row per CDR3 protein. The data contain around 230,000 distinct CDR3 sequences, approximately 9% of them singletons. The sample taken for sequencing was memory (CD45RO+) T cells sorted from blood. These receptors were collected from a woman in her late teens or twenties in good health.

This clonotype was counted at least ten times. The rearrangement joins TRBV15 to TRBJ2-3; no definite D call. The CDR3 extends over 12 amino acids. Trimming removed 2 bases at V and 0 bases at J, with 0 bases between. Germline CDR1 and CDR2: LNHNV and YYDKDF (reference sequence). The CDR3 nucleotides are TGTGCCACCAGCAGAAGCACAGATACGCAGTATTTT. Encoded protein: CATSRSTDTQYF.

This clonotype showed up many times. The chain couples TRBV12-3 or TRBV12-4 to TRBJ2-3, with D possibly being TRBD1 (7 bases). With 7 bases removed from V and 1 base from J, the gap between germline ends came to 18 bases. CDR3 length: 16 amino acids. CDR3: CASNLRQGGRTDTQYF. Written as DNA, the CDR3 is TGTGCCAGCAACCTAAGACAGGGAGGTCGCACAGATACGCAGTATTTT.

Only a few counts were recorded for this clonotype. J is TRBJ2-5 and V is TRBV20-1, with 9 bases lining up with TRBD2. The germline CDR1 and CDR2 sequences are DFQATT and SNEGSKA (reference sequence). V gave up 4 bases and J gave up 4 bases; unmatched junction bases: 13. The CDR3 covers 16 residues. The CDR3 DNA reads TGCAGTGCTATACACTCAGCGGGAGGTCTAGGAGAGACCCAGTACTTC. Translation gives CSAIHSAGGLGETQYF.

The chain recombines TRBV11-3 with TRBJ2-7; TRBD1 agrees at 8 bases. Germline V lookup: CDR1 SGHNT, CDR2 YENEEA. V was clipped by 1 base and J by 0 bases; unmatched bases: 5. The CDR3 has 16 residues. CDR3 region: CASSLGGDRSSYEQYF. The CDR3 DNA follows: TGTGCCAGCAGCTTAGGAGGGGACAGGAGCTCCTACGAGCAGTACTTC.

This chain connects TRBV6-5 to TRBJ1-1, with D perhaps matching TRBD1 (6 bases). CDR1 and CDR2 (germline): MNHEY, SVGAGI. This CDR3 comprises 17 residues. Trimming shortened V by 0 bases and J by 1 base, and 15 bases separated the two germline ends. The CDR3 bases are TGTGCCAGCAGTTACTCGGGGGGCAGAGGAAAGAACACTGAAGCTTTCTTT. Its translation is CASSYSGGRGKNTEAFF.

The chain links TRBV12-3 or TRBV12-4 to TRBJ2-7; D not certain. This CDR3 has 16 amino acids. The germline V and J ends were trimmed by 1 base and 2 bases, with 15 bases remaining between them. The CDR3 region is CASSLDLRLSPYEQYF. DNA for the CDR3: TGTGCCAGCAGTTTAGATCTCCGGCTATCTCCCTACGAGCAGTACTTC.

This clonotype turned up a few times. The chain joins TRBV5-5 to TRBJ2-7; 7 bases are shared with TRBD2. CDR1 is SGHKS, CDR2 YYEKEE, per germline (reference sequence). The V and J ends lost 1 base and 5 bases, in that order; junction bases with no gene match: 0. The CDR3 extends over 12 amino acids. CDR3 protein: CASSLSGNEQYF. The CDR3 coding sequence is TGTGCCAGCAGCTTGAGCGGGAACGAGCAGTACTTC. The full variable domain, completed using reference TRBV5-5 and TRBJ2-7, is DAGVTQSPTHLIKTRGQQVTLRCSPISGHKSVSWYQQVLGQGPQFIFQYYEKEERGRGNFPDRFSARQFPNYSSELNVNALLLGDSALYLCASSLSGNEQYFGPGTRLTVT.

This clonotype was observed at least ten times. The chain recombines TRBV20-1 with TRBJ1-2, with D tentatively TRBD1 (5 bases). Germline-derived CDR1 and CDR2 are DFQATT and SNEGSKA (reference sequence). Between the trimmed V and J ends, which lost 1 base and 4 bases, there was a span of 16 bases. The CDR3 contains 15 residues. The CDR3 DNA sequence: TGCAGTGCTAGAGTCTCGAGGGGCTCGGGCTATGGCTACACCTTC. Encoded protein: CSARVSRGSGYGYTF.

This chain links TRBV5-6 with TRBJ2-7, with 10 bases that match TRBD2. The CDR3 has 15 amino acids. With V trimmed by 2 bases and J by 5 bases, 7 bases remained unmatched. The germline V gene encodes CDR1 SGHDT and CDR2 YYEEEE. The CDR3: CASSFQREGPDEQYF. The CDR3 nucleotides are TGTGCCAGCAGCTTTCAGCGGGAGGGCCCCGACGAGCAGTACTTC.

A few counts support this clonotype. The genes are TRBV12-3 or TRBV12-4 and TRBJ2-2; D is uncertain. V was shortened by 10 bases and J by 3 bases, with 15 bases between the two germline ends. This CDR3 has 14 amino acids. The CDR3 DNA reads TGTGCCAACAGCCCTGGACGGCACACCGGGGAGCTGTTTTTT. Its translation: CANSPGRHTGELFF.

This clonotype has at least ten counts. V is TRBV5-1 and J is TRBJ2-4, with 8 bases matching TRBD2. Germline CDR1 reads SGHRS; CDR2 reads YFSETQ. V shed 0 bases and J 7 bases; nucleotides not matched to a gene: 6. The CDR3 covers 15 residues. The CDR3: CASSLAGGGQNIQYF. CDR3 nucleotides: TGCGCCAGCAGCTTGGCGGGCGGGGGGCAGAACATTCAGTACTTC.

This clonotype has just a few counts. This chain joins TRBV25-1 and TRBJ1-2; 8 nucleotides align to TRBD1. This CDR3 has 16 amino acids. Trimming at V came to 7 bases and at J to 6 bases, leaving 16 bases not matched to a gene. CDR1 is MGHDK, CDR2 SYGVNS, per germline. CDR3 region: CASTRAGGSGYDGYTF. The CDR3 DNA follows: TGTGCCAGCACGAGGGCAGGGGGCAGTGGTTATGATGGCTACACCTTC.

This clonotype has more than one count but fewer than ten. This rearrangement joins TRBV6-1 to TRBJ2-1; TRBD2 aligns across 13 bases. V was pared by 5 bases and J by 7 bases, with 8 bases of the junction left unmatched. Germline-derived CDR1 and CDR2 are MNHNS and SASEGT. This CDR3 has 16 amino acids. DNA for the CDR3: TGTGCCAGCAGTCCCCGACTAGCGGGGGGTACGAATGAGCAGTTCTTC. Translation: CASSPRLAGGTNEQFF.

V usage is TRBV6-1 and J usage is TRBJ2-1; D may match TRBD1 or TRBD2 (6 bases each). The V end lost 6 bases, the J end lost 9 bases, and 15 bases lay between the germline ends. Germline V gene sequence: CDR1 MNHNS, CDR2 SASEGT. The CDR3 loop spans 13 amino acids. The CDR3, as DNA: TGTGCCAGCAGCTGGGACATGGAGGGTGAGCAGTTCTTC. It is translated as CASSWDMEGEQFF.

At least ten counts were recorded for this clonotype. The CDR3 loop reads CASRASTAHNEQFF. The CDR3 DNA follows: TGTGCCAGCAGAGCTAGTACTGCCCACAATGAGCAGTTCTTC. The chain recombines TRBV11-2 with TRBJ2-1, with no clear D. V was trimmed by 6 bases and J by 5 bases, leaving 14 bases between them. Per germline, CDR1 SGHAT and CDR2 FQNNGV. The CDR3 contains 14 residues.

The rearrangement links TRBV7-2 to TRBJ2-2; D remains unclear. V lost 5 bases and J lost 4, with 17 bases in between. The CDR3 covers 16 residues. Looked up from germline, CDR1 is SGHTA and CDR2 is FQGNSA. CDR3: CASSPAVGYGTGELFF. The CDR3 region has the DNA TGTGCCAGCAGCCCCGCGGTGGGGTACGGCACCGGGGAGCTGTTTTTT.

This clonotype was observed many times. The V and J genes are TRBV12-3 or TRBV12-4 and TRBJ2-3, with 14 bases lining up with TRBD2. The junction had 3 bases not matched to a gene; V was cut back by 5 bases and J by 11 bases. The CDR3 has 13 amino acids. The DNA for the CDR3 is TGTGCCAGCAGTGGAGGACTAGCGGGGGGGCAGTATTTT. This codes for CASSGGLAGGQYF.

The chain uses TRBV3-1 and TRBJ2-1; D perhaps matches TRBD2 (5 bases). Trimming cost V 1 base and J 14 bases, with 15 bases left between them. Looked up from germline, CDR1 is LGHDT and CDR2 is YNNKEL (reference sequence). CDR3 length: 13 residues. The CDR3 DNA follows: TGTGCCAGCAGCCAAGGAGATCGGGGATTGGAGTTCTTC. It translates to CASSQGDRGLEFF.

This clonotype was counted many times. The chain carries TRBV20-1 and TRBJ2-3; the match to TRBD2 covers 8 bases. The V gene's germline CDR1 is DFQATT and CDR2 SNEGSKA (reference sequence). The CDR3 contains 10 residues. The CDR3 sequence is CSGGADTQYF. The CDR3, as DNA: TGCTCCGGGGGGGCAGATACGCAGTATTTT.

V is TRBV6-1 and J is TRBJ2-4; D call uncertain. V lost 5 bases to trimming and J lost 0 bases, with 11 bases between them. The germline gives CDR1 MNHNS, CDR2 SASEGT. The CDR3 extends over 15 amino acids. The CDR3 region is CASSPDAIAKNIQYF. The DNA for the CDR3 is TGTGCCAGCAGTCCAGATGCTATAGCCAAAAACATTCAGTACTTC.

This clonotype was counted a few times. This chain uses TRBV5-8 with TRBJ1-4; 7 nucleotides line up with TRBD1. Germline trimming cut 4 bases from V and 5 bases from J; bases unmatched to any gene: 11. This CDR3 is 16 amino acids long. From germline, CDR1 is SGHTS and CDR2 YDEGEE. In nucleotides, the CDR3 is TGTGCCAGCAGCACGCGGCAGAGGGGGCTGAATGAAAAACTGTTTTTT. This gives the protein CASSTRQRGLNEKLFF.

This clonotype was seen a few times. V usage is TRBV4-3 and J usage is TRBJ2-3, with 8 bases that match TRBD2. The germline CDR1 and CDR2 sequences are LGHNA and YSLEER. The CDR3 sequence is 20 residues long. The trim removed 2 bases at V and 2 bases at J, leaving 18 bases unmatched. CDR3 loop: CASSQYRDPSGRGLTDTQYF. The CDR3 DNA is TGCGCCAGCAGCCAATACAGAGACCCTAGCGGGCGGGGGCTCACAGATACGCAGTATTTT.

The chain carries TRBV7-2 and TRBJ2-7, with TRBD2 matching over 8 bases. The CDR3 has 16 residues. Germline lookup yields CDR1 SGHTA and CDR2 FQGNSA. Trimming removed 6 bases from V and 0 bases from J; junction bases left unmatched: 10. Here the CDR3 DNA reads TGTGCCAGCAGGAACCCTAGCGGGTACAACTCCTACGAGCAGTACTTC. It encodes CASRNPSGYNSYEQYF.

This chain links TRBV5-5 with TRBJ2-3; TRBD2 aligns across 8 bases. Trimming at V came to 0 bases and at J to 3 bases, leaving 9 bases not matched to a gene. CDR3 length: 17 residues. Germline V CDR1 and CDR2: SGHKS, YYEKEE (reference sequence). Here the CDR3 reads CASSLVGAGVGTDTQYF. As DNA, the CDR3 is TGTGCCAGCAGCTTGGTAGGAGCGGGGGTAGGGACAGATACGCAGTATTTT.